These T cell receptor beta chains were read from a single sample in a study of T cell responses to AZD1222 COVID-19 vaccine. This table comes from immunoSEQ multiplex PCR, and its TCRdb copy is limited to in-frame clones, with some not included. The table includes roughly 140,000 clones, about 93% detected once. Material: peripheral blood, obtained on day 0 of AZD1222 vaccination. These receptors were obtained from an adult in good health. The CDR3 runs from the conserved cysteine through the conserved F or W. D genes are given only for firm matches. Size is stated for part of the rows, as once, few or many counts, or as a class when the clone is expanded.

D	J	V	size	CDR3	DNA
TRBD1	TRBJ2-1	TRBV4-3	NA	CASSVRQGARYNEQFF	TGCGCCAGCAGCGTTAGACAGGGGGCTAGGTACAATGAGCAGTTCTTC
TRBD2	TRBJ2-1	TRBV3-1/TRBV3-2	NA	CASSQDRASGGPSYNEQFF	TGTGCCAGCAGCCAAGATCGGGCTAGCGGGGGACCCTCCTACAATGAGCAGTTCTTC
NA	TRBJ2-7	TRBV30	NA	CAWSPGSYEQYF	TGTGCCTGGAGTCCGGGTTCCTACGAGCAGTACTTC
NA	TRBJ1-1	TRBV4-3	once	CASSQGTGLRNTEAFF	TGCGCCAGCAGCCAAGGTACGGGGCTACGGAACACTGAAGCTTTCTTT
TRBD1	TRBJ1-4	TRBV5-4	NA	CATRDRGHEKLFF	TGTGCCACGAGGGACAGGGGGCATGAAAAACTGTTTTTT
NA	TRBJ1-5	TRBV28	NA	CASSVTGFRDSNQPQHF	TGTGCCAGCAGCGTGACAGGTTTTAGAGATAGCAATCAGCCCCAGCATTTT
TRBD2	TRBJ2-7	TRBV28	NA	CASSSPAERGSYEQYF	TGTGCCAGCAGTTCCCCCGCGGAGCGGGGTTCCTACGAGCAGTACTTC
TRBD1	TRBJ2-5	TRBV18	NA	CASSTRQGETQYF	TGTGCCAGCTCAACTAGACAGGGGGAGACCCAGTACTTC
TRBD1	TRBJ2-2	TRBV9	NA	CASSADRVNTGELFF	TGTGCCAGCAGCGCTGACAGGGTGAACACCGGGGAGCTGTTTTTT
NA	TRBJ2-7	TRBV6-5	once	CASTGGYEQYF	TGTGCCAGCACCGGAGGCTACGAGCAGTACTTC
NA	TRBJ2-2	TRBV21-1	NA	CASSGPGFDTGELFF	TGTGCCAGCAGCGGCCCGGGATTCGACACCGGGGAGCTGTTTTTT
NA	TRBJ2-3	TRBV3-1/TRBV3-2	NA	CASSQAGVSTDTQYF	TGTGCCAGCAGCCAAGCAGGGGTAAGCACAGATACGCAGTATTTT
NA	TRBJ2-2	TRBV29-1	NA	CSVGESRVGTGELFF	TGCAGCGTTGGGGAGAGTAGGGTGGGGACAGGGGAGCTGTTTTTT
NA	TRBJ2-1	TRBV5-1	NA	CASSHQRAGNEQFF	TGCGCCAGCAGCCACCAGCGAGCGGGCAATGAGCAGTTCTTC
TRBD1	TRBJ2-5	TRBV25-1	NA	CASSDGTEETQYF	TGTGCCAGCAGTGATGGGACAGAAGAGACCCAGTACTTC
NA	TRBJ1-3	TRBV4-2	NA	CASSQGGSLLRGTGNTIYF	TGTGCCAGCAGCCAGGGTGGGTCCTTACTTAGGGGCACCGGAAACACCATATATTTT
TRBD1	TRBJ1-1	TRBV28	NA	CASSPGQGVAEAFF	TGTGCCAGCAGTCCCGGGCAGGGGGTCGCTGAAGCTTTCTTT
NA	TRBJ2-2	TRBV27	NA	CASSLSSRDGFTGELFF	TGTGCCAGCAGTTTATCGTCGAGGGACGGATTTACCGGGGAGCTGTTTTTT
NA	TRBJ2-1	TRBV21-1	few	CASSKGGSVWEQFF	TGTGCCAGCAGCAAAGGGGGCAGCGTCTGGGAGCAGTTCTTC
TRBD2	TRBJ2-7	TRBV28	NA	CASSPPPLAGGYEQYF	TGTGCCAGCAGTCCCCCCCCTCTAGCGGGAGGGTACGAGCAGTACTTC
NA	TRBJ2-3	TRBV4-3	once	CASSQEGRGTDTQYF	TGCGCCAGCAGCCAAGAAGGAAGGGGGACAGATACGCAGTATTTT
NA	TRBJ1-5	TRBV18	NA	CASSPSSGLGPQPQHF	TGTGCCAGCTCACCATCTTCCGGCCTTGGGCCCCAGCCCCAGCATTTT
NA	TRBJ1-2	TRBV11-2	NA	CASSFQDYGYTF	TGTGCCAGCAGCTTCCAGGATTATGGCTACACCTTC
TRBD1	TRBJ2-2	TRBV28	once	CASSLGTASNTGELFF	TGTGCCAGCAGTTTGGGGACAGCCTCGAACACCGGGGAGCTGTTTTTT
TRBD1	TRBJ1-2	TRBV19	once	CASSGWTGEDNYGYTF	TGTGCCAGTAGTGGTTGGACAGGGGAAGATAACTATGGCTACACCTTC
NA	TRBJ2-3	TRBV29-1	NA	CSVDDTQYF	TGCAGCGTTGATGATACGCAGTATTTT
TRBD2	TRBJ2-7	TRBV19	NA	CASSISGRAYEQYF	TGTGCCAGTAGTATTAGCGGGAGGGCCTACGAGCAGTACTTC
TRBD1	TRBJ1-1	TRBV2	NA	CASRSGTGITEAFF	TGTGCCAGCAGGTCTGGGACAGGGATCACTGAAGCTTTCTTT
NA	TRBJ2-1	TRBV12-3/TRBV12-4	once	CASTLNNEQFF	TGTGCCAGCACCTTAAACAATGAGCAGTTCTTC
TRBD2	TRBJ2-3	TRBV7-2	NA	CASSSGTSKDTQYF	TGTGCCAGCAGCTCCGGGACTAGTAAGGATACGCAGTATTTT
NA	TRBJ2-3	TRBV18	NA	CASSPPSGPTDTQYF	TGTGCCAGCTCACCACCTAGCGGACCCACAGATACGCAGTATTTT
TRBD2	TRBJ2-5	TRBV28	NA	CASSGAQAAETQYF	TGTGCCAGTAGCGGGGCGCAGGCCGCGGAGACCCAGTACTTC
TRBD1	TRBJ1-1	TRBV5-1	NA	CASSLGQGYTEAFF	TGCGCCAGCAGCTTGGGACAGGGTTATACTGAAGCTTTCTTT
NA	TRBJ1-2	TRBV7-2	NA	CASSFNSGYTF	TGTGCCAGCAGCTTTAATTCTGGCTACACCTTC
NA	TRBJ2-1	TRBV9	NA	CASSAPVTGEEQFF	TGTGCCAGCAGCGCCCCTGTGACGGGAGAGGAGCAGTTCTTC
NA	TRBJ1-1	TRBV29-1	NA	CSVDPGRGAAEAFF	TGCAGCGTTGACCCAGGAAGGGGGGCTGCTGAAGCTTTCTTT
NA	TRBJ1-4	TRBV28	NA	CASSPHREKLFF	TGTGCCAGCAGTCCTCATCGGGAAAAACTGTTTTTT
NA	TRBJ1-2	TRBV19	NA	CASSIGDYGYTF	TGTGCCAGTAGTATAGGGGACTATGGCTACACCTTC
TRBD1	TRBJ2-3	TRBV5-1	once	CASSPRGPGTDTQYF	TGCGCCAGCAGCCCCAGGGGGCCGGGTACAGATACGCAGTATTTT
TRBD2	TRBJ2-1	TRBV29-1	NA	CSVEDTAGGGVNEQFF	TGCAGCGTTGAAGATACGGCGGGAGGGGGTGTGAATGAGCAGTTCTTC